The entry below gives a single T cell receptor beta chain sequence along with its context. The target antigen is unknown. Despite likely unrecorded immune exposures, the donors were nominally healthy at the time of sampling. This sample is part of a study of cytomegalovirus exposure and HLA in healthy donors. Turning to the study itself: Unique TCRs from HLA-typed donors, approximately 80 million of them, were held in an early data release.

Study-wide points: Researchers left out some V segments, among them TRBV6-2 and TRBV6-3, as indistinguishable.

The CDR3 extends over 13 amino acids. The germline V gene has CDR1 WNHNN and CDR2 SYGVQD (reference sequence). V was cut by 3 bases and J by 2 bases, with 7 bases left in between. A multiplex PCR was run with 60 Vbeta primers and 13 Jbeta primers. Data came from immunoSEQ multiplex PCR; TCRdb stores just in-frame clones and leaves some out. The profile shows around 130,000 clones, around three quarters of them singletons. V is TRBV10-1 and J is TRBJ1-2, with D unresolved. Sequencing was carried out using PBMCs. The clonotype comes from a man aged 40-50 years in good health and CMV-seronegative. The CDR3 loop is CASSDRRNYGYTF. Here the CDR3 DNA reads TGCGCCAGCAGTGACCGGAGAAACTATGGCTACACCTTC.